Below, one TCR beta chain is given with its context. Participants came from about two dozen US areas, aged roughly 18 to 89 years. Sequenced by immunoSEQ multiplex PCR; TCRdb stores in-frame clones only, minus some. The data contain 290,000 or so clones, 80% to 95% of them singletons. This sample was taken from a study of blood T cell repertoires in COVID-19. Specimen: PBMCs or T cells enriched from blood (not recorded which). The TCR was taken from a woman younger than 45 who had recovered from COVID-19.

CDR3: CASSSRTGSGTDTQYF. The CDR3 DNA follows: TGCGCCAGCAGCTCCCGGACAGGGTCGGGCACAGATACGCAGTATTTT. The V and J genes are TRBV4-1 and TRBJ2-3, with 8 bases matching TRBD1. Germline CDR1 MGHRA, CDR2 YSYEKL. J was trimmed by 1 base and V by 5 bases; bases with no gene match: 8. This CDR3 spans 16 amino acids.